A selection of T cell receptor beta chains follows, all from one sample in a study of T cell repertoires in cytomegalovirus infection. MiXCR, run by TCRdb on the reads, gives a single entry per CDR3 protein. The sample lists about 920,000 distinct CDR3 sequences; more than 25% were seen once. No antigen is known for these receptors. Material: cultured CD8+ T cells from PBMCs, obtained from culture after CMV antigen stimulation. The receptors were sampled from a human donor in good health (CMV status not recorded). Some clones in this sample may be carry-over from other donors' samples. Both conserved end residues are part of each CDR3. Fields, in order: D gene, clone size, V gene, J gene, CDR3 protein, CDR3 DNA. D genes are given only for firm matches. The listing skips clone size in some rows; elsewhere it reads once, few, many or a size class.

.,.,TRBV19,TRBJ2-6,CASSMEGVSGANVLTF,TGTGCCAGTAGTATGGAAGGGGTCTCTGGGGCCAACGTCCTGACTTTC
.,few,TRBV12-3/TRBV12-4,TRBJ1-1,CASSHDRVYTEAFF,TGTGCCAGCAGCCATGACCGGGTCTACACTGAAGCTTTCTTT
.,many,TRBV12-3/TRBV12-4,TRBJ1-1,CASSWEETAPMNTEAFF,TGTGCCAGCAGTTGGGAAGAGACAGCGCCTATGAACACTGAAGCTTTCTTT
TRBD1,few,TRBV12-5,TRBJ2-2,CASGRDRGGGELFF,TGTGCTAGTGGTAGGGACAGGGGAGGCGGGGAGCTGTTTTTT
.,.,TRBV28,TRBJ1-5,CASSLWHNNQPQHF,TGTGCCAGCAGTTTATGGCACAATAATCAGCCCCAGCATTTT
.,.,TRBV4-1,TRBJ1-2,CACSRASGYGYTF,TGCGCCTGTAGTAGGGCGAGTGGCTATGGCTACACCTTC
.,few,TRBV24-1,TRBJ2-1,CATSDPDYSSYNEQFF,TGTGCCACCAGTGACCCGGATTATAGCTCCTACAATGAGCAGTTCTTC
.,.,TRBV6-5,TRBJ2-1,CASSWTSSYNEQFF,TGTGCCAGCAGTTGGACGAGCTCCTACAATGAGCAGTTCTTC
.,.,TRBV27,TRBJ1-1,CASSRRAATEAFF,TGTGCCAGCAGTCGCCGGGCGGCCACTGAAGCTTTCTTT
.,.,TRBV7-6,TRBJ2-2,CASSLAPDFPRFSGELFF,TGTGCTAGCAGCTTAGCACCCGATTTTCCCCGATTTTCCGGGGAGCTGTTTTTT
.,.,TRBV20-1,TRBJ2-7,CSARDFRGSENEQYF,TGCAGTGCTAGAGATTTCAGGGGTAGTGAGAACGAGCAGTACTTC
.,.,TRBV5-5,TRBJ1-4,CASSRGHGNEKLFF,TGTGCCAGCAGCAGAGGGCACGGAAATGAAAAACTGTTTTTT
.,few,TRBV2,TRBJ2-1,CASTGGGGEQFF,TGTGCCAGCACTGGTGGAGGGGGCGAGCAGTTCTTC
.,.,TRBV15,TRBJ2-5,CATSRDGLYQETQYF,TGTGCCACCAGCAGAGATGGACTGTACCAAGAGACCCAGTACTTC
TRBD1,.,TRBV7-9,TRBJ1-3,CASSFGQEVSGNTIYF,TGTGCCAGCAGCTTCGGACAGGAGGTCTCTGGAAACACCATATATTTT
.,few,TRBV28,TRBJ2-1,CASNRDTSSYNEQFF,TGTGCCAGCAACCGGGACACCAGCTCCTACAATGAGCAGTTCTTC
.,few,TRBV10-3,TRBJ2-2,CAISSRQGVGNTGELFF,TGTGCCATCTCGTCTCGTCAGGGAGTTGGGAACACCGGGGAGCTGTTTTTT
.,.,TRBV7-2,TRBJ1-2,CASSFGQINYGYTF,TGTGCCAGCAGCTTTGGACAGATTAACTATGGCTACACCTTC
TRBD1,few,TRBV20-1,TRBJ2-7,CSARDLDRGLGEQYF,TGCAGTGCTAGAGATTTAGACAGGGGGCTCGGCGAGCAGTACTTC
.,few,TRBV7-9,TRBJ1-1,CASSLGFQTPTEAFF,TGTGCCAGCAGCTTAGGGTTCCAGACACCAACTGAAGCTTTCTTT
.,.,TRBV7-6,TRBJ1-1,CASSLARERKAFF,TGTGCCAGCAGCTTAGCTAGGGAACGGAAAGCTTTCTTT
TRBD2,.,TRBV27,TRBJ2-2,CASSPGLLIPGELFF,TGTGCCAGCAGTCCGGGACTACTTATCCCCGGGGAGCTGTTTTTT
.,few,TRBV4-1,TRBJ1-6,CASSQGGGPNSPLHF,TGCGCCAGCAGCCAAGGCGGGGGCCCCAATTCACCCCTCCACTTT
TRBD1,few,TRBV5-8,TRBJ1-1,CASSLEGQGVFRDTEAFF,TGTGCCAGCAGCTTGGAGGGACAGGGGGTTTTTCGGGACACTGAAGCTTTCTTT
.,few,TRBV29-1,TRBJ2-1,CSVEEDTNGGSSYNEQFF,TGCAGCGTTGAAGAGGATACGAATGGGGGGAGCTCCTACAATGAGCAGTTCTTC
.,.,TRBV28,TRBJ2-1,CASSLVREKPHNEQFF,TGTGCCAGCAGTTTGGTTAGGGAAAAGCCCCACAATGAGCAGTTCTTC
.,.,TRBV6-5,TRBJ1-5,CASSSGQPYSNQPQHF,TGTGCCAGCAGCTCCGGACAGCCGTATAGCAATCAGCCCCAGCATTTT
TRBD2,many,TRBV7-8,TRBJ2-2,CASSSTGLAGGNTGELFF,TGTGCCAGCAGCTCGACGGGACTAGCGGGGGGAAACACCGGGGAGCTGTTTTTT
.,.,TRBV2,TRBJ1-2,CASSETRGYTF,TGTGCCAGCAGTGAAACCCGAGGATACACCTTC
.,.,TRBV7-8,TRBJ2-7,CASSPEGGSYEQYF,TGTGCCAGCAGCCCGGAGGGGGGATCTTACGAGCAGTACTTC
.,few,TRBV2,TRBJ2-1,CASSEGATGRRYNEQFF,TGTGCCAGCAGTGAGGGTGCCACGGGACGGAGATACAATGAGCAGTTCTTC
.,few,TRBV28,TRBJ1-5,CASSLWGTFSNQPQHF,TGTGCCAGCAGTTTATGGGGCACGTTTAGCAATCAGCCCCAGCATTTT
TRBD2,few,TRBV7-3,TRBJ2-6,CASSLTPSGGGGANVLTF,TGTGCCAGCAGCTTAACTCCTAGCGGGGGGGGCGGGGCCAACGTCCTGACTTTC
.,.,TRBV20-1,TRBJ2-7,CSARSGTLSYEQYF,TGCAGTGCTAGATCGGGGACTTTAAGCTACGAGCAGTACTTC
.,few,TRBV7-6,TRBJ2-2,CASSLAELRGGGELFF,TGTGCCAGCAGCTTAGCGGAATTGAGGGGCGGCGGGGAGCTGTTTTTT
.,.,TRBV6-6,TRBJ2-3,CASIHTPGLSTDTQYF,TGTGCCAGCATCCATACTCCGGGACTTAGCACAGATACGCAGTATTTT
.,few,TRBV12-3/TRBV12-4,TRBJ1-2,CASSFTGILNYGYTF,TGTGCCAGCAGTTTTACAGGGATACTTAACTATGGCTACACCTTC
.,many,TRBV19,TRBJ2-4,CASTKRGLSTVEYF,TGTGCCAGTACAAAACGGGGACTCAGTACAGTGGAGTACTTC
TRBD2,.,TRBV15,TRBJ2-3,CATSSLTSGLDTQYF,TGTGCCACCAGCAGCCTGACTAGCGGATTAGATACGCAGTATTTT
.,.,TRBV4-1,TRBJ2-7,CASSQDFAGTYEQYF,TGCGCCAGCAGCCAAGACTTCGCGGGGACCTACGAGCAGTACTTC
TRBD1,.,TRBV9,TRBJ2-1,CASSGLGQAYNEQFF,TGTGCCAGCAGCGGACTGGGACAGGCCTACAATGAGCAGTTCTTC
TRBD1,few,TRBV6-5,TRBJ2-7,CASSPGQEGYEQYF,TGTGCCAGCAGTCCGGGACAGGAAGGCTACGAGCAGTACTTC
.,many,TRBV7-2,TRBJ1-6,CASPQGSYNSPLHF,TGTGCCAGCCCCCAGGGCTCCTATAATTCACCCCTCCACTTT
.,.,TRBV6-1,TRBJ2-1,CASSELPGYRAHNEQFF,TGTGCCAGCAGTGAACTTCCAGGGTATAGGGCACACAATGAGCAGTTCTTC
.,.,TRBV7-9,TRBJ2-5,CASSLTSRETQYF,TGTGCCAGCAGCTTAACTAGTAGGGAGACCCAGTACTTC
TRBD1,.,TRBV19,TRBJ2-7,CASRTGKFPFYEQYF,TGTGCCAGTCGGACAGGGAAGTTCCCCTTCTACGAGCAGTACTTC
.,once,TRBV7-9,TRBJ2-2,CASSLTSSVNTGELFF,TGTGCCAGCAGCTTAACCTCGTCAGTGAACACCGGGGAGCTGTTTTTT
TRBD1,few,TRBV6-2/TRBV6-3,TRBJ1-2,CASSWTGSHRGYTF,TGTGCCAGCAGTTGGACAGGTTCTCATCGCGGCTACACCTTC
.,.,TRBV7-8,TRBJ2-2,CASSSDGTGELFF,TGTGCCAGCAGCTCGGATGGTACCGGGGAGCTGTTTTTT
TRBD1,.,TRBV2,TRBJ2-1,CASIRAGTGGNEQFF,TGTGCCAGCATAAGAGCGGGGACAGGGGGAAATGAGCAGTTCTTC
.,few,TRBV10-3,TRBJ2-2,CAISYPEGQPNTGELFF,TGTGCCATCAGTTACCCTGAGGGGCAGCCGAACACCGGGGAGCTGTTTTTT
TRBD1,many,TRBV7-2,TRBJ2-7,CASSLAGQGSYEQYF,TGTGCCAGCAGCTTAGCCGGACAGGGGTCCTACGAGCAGTACTTC
TRBD1,.,TRBV27,TRBJ1-1,CASSSYRGFGEAFF,TGTGCCAGCAGTTCTTACAGGGGATTCGGTGAAGCTTTCTTT
.,.,TRBV27,TRBJ1-6,CASSLSPTNSPLHF,TGTGCCAGCAGTTTATCCCCAACTAATTCACCCCTCCACTTT
TRBD1,few,TRBV7-6,TRBJ1-1,CASSLGTGGAAEAFF,TGTGCCAGCAGCTTAGGAACAGGGGGCGCGGCTGAAGCTTTCTTT
.,.,TRBV6-5,TRBJ2-7,CASRPPRGTPLFSYEQYF,TGTGCCAGCAGACCTCCTAGGGGGACCCCACTATTCTCCTACGAGCAGTACTTC